Each of the 23 T cell receptor beta chains below was sequenced from the same sample in a study of CD8 T cells in Susac syndrome. RNA in amounts of about 0.5 to 1 ug was reverse transcribed with random hexamers. Each CDR3 protein is one row after TCRdb ran MiXCR on the immunoSEQ multiplex PCR reads. The sample has about 180,000 distinct CDR3 sequences; 90% to 95% are singletons. Input material: CD4+ T cells from PBMCs. The receptors were sampled from a human donor with multiple sclerosis.

This clonotype was recorded only once. This chain joins TRBV27 and TRBJ2-5; tentative D call: TRBD2 (5 bases). Trimming took off 3 bases at V and 2 bases at J, with 13 bases between the two ends. The germline V gene encodes CDR1 MNHEY and CDR2 SMNVEV (reference sequence). CDR3 length: 15 amino acids. CDR3 protein: CASSFRLRRQETQYF. In DNA form, the CDR3 reads TGTGCCAGCAGTTTTCGATTGCGGAGGCAAGAGACCCAGTACTTC.

The V gene is TRBV27, the J gene TRBJ1-2; TRBD1 might be the D (6 bases). Trimming took off 2 bases at V and 4 bases at J, with 11 bases between the two ends. Germline values: CDR1 MNHEY, CDR2 SMNVEV (reference sequence). This CDR3 has 14 residues. The CDR3 region has the DNA TGTGCCAGCAGTTTAAAGGGGGGTTCCTATGGCTACACCTTC. It codes for CASSLKGGSYGYTF.

The CDR3 bases are TGTGCCACCAGCCCAAAAGGGACAGATAACACTGAAGCTTTCTTT. Encoded protein: CATSPKGTDNTEAFF. The V gene is TRBV15, the J gene TRBJ1-1, with TRBD1 identical over 7 bases. The CDR3 contains 15 residues. V lost 5 bases to trimming and J lost 2 bases; unmatched junction nucleotides: 8. CDR1 and CDR2 from the germline V gene are LNHNV and YYDKDF (reference sequence). Complete variable domain (other parts from reference TRBV15 and TRBJ1-1): DAMVIQNPRYQVTQFGKPVTLSCSQTLNHNVMYWYQQKSSQAPKLLFHYYDKDFNNEADTPDNFQSRRPNTSFCFLDIRSPGLGDTAMYLCATSPKGTDNTEAFFGQGTRLTVV.

The chain employs TRBV7-9 and TRBJ2-1, with D possibly TRBD2 on 6 matching bases. V was trimmed by 3 bases and J by 4 bases, leaving 13 bases between them. Germline CDR1 is SEHNR and CDR2 is FQNEAQ (reference sequence). This CDR3 is 15 amino acids long. The CDR3 region has the DNA TGTGCCAGCAGCTTGCAGGGAGGTCGGTACAATGAGCAGTTCTTC. It translates to CASSLQGGRYNEQFF. The full variable domain, completed using reference TRBV7-9 and TRBJ2-1, is DTGVSQNPRHKITKRGQNVTFRCDPISEHNRLYWYRQTLGQGPEFLTYFQNEAQLEKSRLLSDRFSAERPKGSFSTLEIQRTEQGDSAMYLCASSLQGGRYNEQFFGPGTRLTVL.

The chain couples TRBV3-1 to TRBJ1-5; D ambiguous. V lost 4 bases and J 6 bases, leaving 10 bases between the germline ends. CDR1 is LGHDT, CDR2 YNNKEL, per germline (reference sequence). This CDR3 contains 13 residues. CDR3 loop: CASSPTPLQPQHF. The CDR3 DNA reads as TGTGCCAGCAGCCCAACCCCCCTTCAGCCCCAGCATTTT.

This chain links TRBV20-1 with TRBJ2-1; 15 bases match TRBD2. Germline-derived CDR1 and CDR2 are DFQATT and SNEGSKA (reference sequence). The CDR3 length is 15 residues. V shed 0 bases and J 9 bases; nucleotides not matched to a gene: 3. The CDR3 DNA is TGCAGTGCTAGAGATCCGGGACTAGCGGGAGGTGAGCAGTTCTTC. This codes for CSARDPGLAGGEQFF.

The chain carries TRBV5-6 and TRBJ2-2, with D unresolved. CDR1 and CDR2 from the germline V gene are SGHDT and YYEEEE. Trimming cost V 1 base and J 4 bases, with 8 bases left between them. This CDR3 is built from 14 residues. CDR3 DNA: TGTGCCAGCAGCTTGAACTGGGGCACCGGGGAGCTGTTTTTT. Its translation: CASSLNWGTGELFF.

The chain has TRBV4-1 and TRBJ2-1; unclear D gene. The ends were cut back, 1 base at V and 5 bases at J, with 18 bases in the middle. This CDR3 is 17 amino acids long. Looked up from germline, CDR1 is MGHRA and CDR2 is YSYEKL. CDR3 region: CASSQVVGPSAHNEQFF. The CDR3, as DNA: TGCGCCAGCAGCCAAGTAGTAGGGCCCTCGGCCCACAATGAGCAGTTCTTC.

V and J are TRBV3-1 and TRBJ1-5; D is ambiguous. Looked up from germline, CDR1 is LGHDT and CDR2 is YNNKEL (reference sequence). The V end lost 4 bases, the J end lost 7 bases, and 11 bases lay between the germline ends. The CDR3 runs 13 residues. The CDR3 DNA is TGTGCCAGCAGCCGTACCCCGGTACAGCCCCAGCATTTT. It encodes CASSRTPVQPQHF.

The chain uses TRBV3-1 and TRBJ1-1; TRBD1 matches 8 bases. Germline assignment: CDR1 LGHDT and CDR2 YNNKEL (reference sequence). This CDR3 is built from 15 residues. With 6 bases clipped from V and 4 bases from J, the junction kept 10 bases outside the gene matches. CDR3 in amino acids: CASRPQLQGGTEAFF. Here the CDR3 DNA reads TGTGCCAGCAGGCCTCAACTACAGGGGGGCACTGAAGCTTTCTTT.

The chain employs TRBV5-1 and TRBJ2-3; the D is unclear. Germline V CDR1 and CDR2: SGHRS, YFSETQ. Trimming took 0 bases from V and 1 from J, leaving 15 bases between them. The CDR3 is made up of 17 amino acids. CDR3 amino acids: CASSLGLGPGGTDTQYF. The CDR3 region has the DNA TGCGCCAGCAGCTTGGGCCTAGGCCCTGGGGGCACAGATACGCAGTATTTT. Filled out from reference TRBV5-1 and TRBJ2-3, the complete variable domain reads KAGVTQTPRYLIKTRGQQVTLSCSPISGHRSVSWYQQTPGQGLQFLFEYFSETQRNKGNFPGRFSGRQFSNSRSEMNVSTLELGDSALYLCASSLGLGPGGTDTQYFGPGTRLTVL.

The chain links TRBV11-2 to TRBJ1-2; 10 positions agree with TRBD1. This CDR3 has 15 amino acids. The J segment lost 4 bases and the V segment lost 6 bases, leaving 8 bases of the junction unmatched. The germline gives CDR1 SGHAT, CDR2 FQNNGV. The DNA of the CDR3 is TGTGCCAGCAGGCGACAGGGGGCTTCCGCCTATGGCTACACCTTC. It is translated as CASRRQGASAYGYTF.

This clonotype was observed a single time. V and J are TRBV3-1 and TRBJ1-1; 8 bases are a match to TRBD1. This CDR3 has 14 amino acids. The V gene's germline CDR1 is LGHDT and CDR2 YNNKEL (reference sequence). V lost 2 bases and J lost 5; bases outside the gene matches: 4. Here the CDR3 reads CASSQFDRGTEAFF. The CDR3 DNA sequence: TGTGCCAGCAGCCAATTTGACAGGGGAACTGAAGCTTTCTTT.

V usage is TRBV6-6 and J usage is TRBJ2-7; no firm D call. V dropped 10 bases and J dropped 3 bases, with 22 bases sitting between them. The CDR3 spans 15 residues. In germline, CDR1 is MNHNY, CDR2 SVGAGI (reference sequence). CDR3 bases: TGTGCCACTCAAGAAGGGTTCAATCCCGTCTACGAGCAGTACTTC. Translated: CATQEGFNPVYEQYF.

The chain couples TRBV25-1 to TRBJ1-2; possibly TRBD1 for D (6 bases). V lost 3 bases to trimming and J lost 4 bases, with 12 bases between them. This CDR3 is built from 14 residues. The germline gives CDR1 MGHDK, CDR2 SYGVNS. CDR3 sequence: CASSEPGASYGYTF. The CDR3 DNA reads as TGTGCCAGCAGTGAGCCGGGGGCCTCCTATGGCTACACCTTC.

CDR3 in amino acids: CAWSTPGRLTYEQYF. The CDR3 DNA follows: TGTGCCTGGAGTACACCGGGACGCCTAACCTACGAGCAGTACTTC. The genes are TRBV30 and TRBJ2-7; D is perhaps TRBD1 or TRBD2 (5 bases each). The CDR3 contains 15 residues. The germline V gene encodes CDR1 GTSNPN and CDR2 SVGIG (reference sequence). V shed 2 bases and J shed 2 bases, with 16 bases lying between them.

This chain joins TRBV24-1 and TRBJ1-2, with TRBD1 identical over 7 bases. Germline trimming cut 3 bases from V and 3 bases from J; bases unmatched to any gene: 6. Germline-derived CDR1 and CDR2 are KGHDR and SFDVKD. The CDR3 length is 15 residues. CDR3 region: CATSDDRQGDYGYTF. The DNA for the CDR3 is TGTGCCACCAGTGATGATCGGCAGGGGGACTATGGCTACACCTTC.

The V and J genes are TRBV6-1 and TRBJ2-1; TRBD1 is a possible D gene (5 bases). Germline V CDR1 and CDR2: MNHNS, SASEGT. The CDR3 runs 12 residues. V was shortened by 6 bases and J by 6 bases, with 9 bases between the two germline ends. CDR3 protein: CASSETVNEQFF. Written as DNA, the CDR3 is TGTGCCAGCAGCGAGACAGTCAATGAGCAGTTCTTC.

This rearrangement joins TRBV27 to TRBJ2-3; D is unclear. The CDR3 contains 14 residues. The V end lost 5 bases, the J end lost 4 bases, and 13 bases lay between the germline ends. CDR1 MNHEY and CDR2 SMNVEV come from the germline V gene (reference sequence). The CDR3 region is CASSPPASPDTQYF. For the CDR3, the DNA is TGTGCCAGCAGTCCTCCAGCCTCCCCAGATACGCAGTATTTT.

V and J are TRBV5-1 and TRBJ1-2; D may be TRBD1 (6 bases). The length of the CDR3 is 14 residues. Per the germline V gene, CDR1 is SGHRS and CDR2 is YFSETQ. The V end lost 7 bases, the J end lost 8 bases, and 21 bases lay between the germline ends. The CDR3 DNA reads TGCGCCAGCCTCCCGACGGGGGGCTCACGGGGCTACACCTTC. Amino acid sequence: CASLPTGGSRGYTF.

This chain uses TRBV30 with TRBJ2-5; 8 bases are shared with TRBD1. The germline V gene encodes CDR1 GTSNPN and CDR2 SVGIG (reference sequence). J was trimmed by 6 bases and V by 0 bases; bases with no gene match: 9. The CDR3 is made up of 15 amino acids. This chain's CDR3 is CAWSVRGRGRQTQYF. DNA for the CDR3: TGTGCCTGGAGTGTAAGGGGCAGGGGGCGGCAGACCCAGTACTTC.

The chain links TRBV3-1 to TRBJ2-2, with TRBD2 matching over 13 bases. The V gene's germline CDR1 is LGHDT and CDR2 YNNKEL (reference sequence). J lost 8 bases, V lost 5 bases, and 8 bases had no gene match. CDR3 length equals 16 residues. The CDR3 DNA sequence: TGTGCCAGCAGCTACGGGACTAGCGGGGTCCCGGGGGAGCTGTTTTTT. Protein sequence: CASSYGTSGVPGELFF.

This chain connects TRBV20-1 to TRBJ2-1, with TRBD2 identical over 9 bases. The germline V gene has CDR1 DFQATT and CDR2 SNEGSKA (reference sequence). Trimming removed 2 bases from V and 6 bases from J; junction bases left unmatched: 11. There are 16 residues in the CDR3. CDR3 coding DNA: TGCAGTGCTAGACCCCAGCAAGCGGGGGGTCCCAATGAGCAGTTCTTC. Its protein is CSARPQQAGGPNEQFF.